A selection of T cell receptor beta chains follows, all from one sample in a study of OX40 agonist ivuxolimab in advanced cancers. Assay: immunoSEQ multiplex PCR; the TCRdb copy retains only in-frame clones and omits some. The sample includes about 33,000 clones, around 84% of them seen just once. Sequenced material: CD4+ or CD8+ T cells sorted from blood, taken in a trial of the OX40 agonist ivuxolimab. Receptors were obtained from an adult with an advanced solid tumor such as melanoma, head and neck, liver or kidney cancer. CDR3s leave out the opening cysteine and the closing phenylalanine or tryptophan. Rows give clone size only sometimes, using once, few, many, or a class for an expanded clone.

J: TRBJ2-4; size: NA; V: TRBV5-6; CDR3: ASSFDRDLAKNIQY
J: TRBJ2-7; size: NA; V: TRBV6-5; CDR3: ASSSLNYEQY
J: TRBJ2-5; size: NA; V: TRBV19; CDR3: ASSILVGGQETQY
J: TRBJ2-1; size: few; V: TRBV7-6; CDR3: ASSPRPSGDFYNEQF
J: TRBJ1-5; size: NA; V: TRBV29-1; CDR3: SVSDSLMGNQPQH
J: TRBJ1-5; size: few; V: TRBV27; CDR3: ASRQTGGDQPQH
J: TRBJ2-3; size: once; V: TRBV5-1; CDR3: ASSLALAGSGDTQY
J: TRBJ2-3; size: NA; V: TRBV27; CDR3: ASSLRLAGSTDTQY
J: TRBJ1-5; size: NA; V: TRBV19; CDR3: ASSMNLWSQPQH
J: TRBJ2-1; size: NA; V: TRBV6-4; CDR3: ASSDSGTSYNEQF
J: TRBJ1-1; size: NA; V: TRBV7-9; CDR3: ASSYPPLNTEAF
J: TRBJ2-2; size: few; V: TRBV28; CDR3: ASSQNTGELF
J: TRBJ1-2; size: NA; V: TRBV7-8; CDR3: ASSLLSGDYGYT
J: TRBJ2-3; size: NA; V: TRBV13; CDR3: ASRYMTSGDTDTQY
J: TRBJ1-6; size: NA; V: TRBV10-3; CDR3: AIRGGQGMNSPLH
J: TRBJ1-1; size: NA; V: TRBV27; CDR3: ASSWQGRNTEAF
J: TRBJ2-3; size: NA; V: TRBV9; CDR3: ASSVDSSTDTQY
J: TRBJ2-2; size: NA; V: TRBV11-3; CDR3: ASSARDREIHGELF
J: TRBJ1-5; size: NA; V: TRBV11-3; CDR3: ASSLGGGLQPQH
J: TRBJ2-7; size: NA; V: TRBV4-1; CDR3: ASSQDMGYEQY
J: TRBJ2-5; size: NA; V: TRBV2; CDR3: ASSLFRRAGGKWETQY
J: TRBJ2-5; size: NA; V: TRBV19; CDR3: ASKGLGGQETQY
J: TRBJ2-1; size: NA; V: TRBV25-1; CDR3: ASNGQGPYNEQF
J: TRBJ2-5; size: NA; V: TRBV6-6; CDR3: ASSSRWDWGTQY
J: TRBJ2-1; size: NA; V: TRBV7-9; CDR3: ASSAGPRINEQF